This note documents a single TCR beta chain sequence. Its specificity is not known. Germline V gene data show CDR1 as SEHNR and CDR2 as FQNEAQ (reference sequence). V lost 5 bases, J lost 4 bases, and 16 bases lay in between. This CDR3 spans 15 amino acids. The data were obtained in a study of CD8 T cells in ankylosing spondylitis. Study results and limitations: Blood from ankylosing spondylitis patients appeared to carry a characteristic roughly eight-variant TCR beta motif.

Quantitative 5'-RACE with molecular barcodes produced the TCR beta libraries. Each CDR3 protein gets one entry after TCRdb re-called the 5' RACE reads with MiXCR. The sample includes around 130,000 distinct CDR3 sequences, 15% to 20% of them seen just once. The chain joins TRBV7-9 to TRBJ2-3; D perhaps matches TRBD2 (6 bases). Source material: blood, either unsorted or a sorted T cell fraction (not recorded which). This sequence originates from a male donor with ankylosing spondylitis. CDR3 in amino acids: CASSTNGGPADTQYF. For the CDR3, the DNA is TGTGCCAGCAGCACGAACGGGGGACCCGCAGATACGCAGTATTTT. Variable domain in full (rest from reference TRBV7-9 and TRBJ2-3): DTGVSQNPRHKITKRGQNVTFRCDPISEHNRLYWYRQTLGQGPEFLTYFQNEAQLEKSRLLSDRFSAERPKGSFSTLEIQRTEQGDSAMYLCASSTNGGPADTQYFGPGTRLTVL.